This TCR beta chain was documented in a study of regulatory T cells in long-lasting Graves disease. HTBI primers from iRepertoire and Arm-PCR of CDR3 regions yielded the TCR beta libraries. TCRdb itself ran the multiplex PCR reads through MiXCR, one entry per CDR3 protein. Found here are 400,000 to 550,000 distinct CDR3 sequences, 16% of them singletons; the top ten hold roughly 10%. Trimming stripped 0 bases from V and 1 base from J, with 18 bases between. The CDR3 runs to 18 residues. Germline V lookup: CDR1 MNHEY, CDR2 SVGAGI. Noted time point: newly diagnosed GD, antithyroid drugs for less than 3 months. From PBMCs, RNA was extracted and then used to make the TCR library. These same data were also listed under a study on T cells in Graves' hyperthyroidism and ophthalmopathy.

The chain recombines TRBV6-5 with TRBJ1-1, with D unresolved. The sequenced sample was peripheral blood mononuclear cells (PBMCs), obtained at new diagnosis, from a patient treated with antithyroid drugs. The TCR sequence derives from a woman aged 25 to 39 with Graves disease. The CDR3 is CASSYSIFSGYQNTEAFF. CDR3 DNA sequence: TGTGCCAGCAGTTACTCGATATTTTCCGGCTACCAGAACACTGAAGCTTTCTTT.